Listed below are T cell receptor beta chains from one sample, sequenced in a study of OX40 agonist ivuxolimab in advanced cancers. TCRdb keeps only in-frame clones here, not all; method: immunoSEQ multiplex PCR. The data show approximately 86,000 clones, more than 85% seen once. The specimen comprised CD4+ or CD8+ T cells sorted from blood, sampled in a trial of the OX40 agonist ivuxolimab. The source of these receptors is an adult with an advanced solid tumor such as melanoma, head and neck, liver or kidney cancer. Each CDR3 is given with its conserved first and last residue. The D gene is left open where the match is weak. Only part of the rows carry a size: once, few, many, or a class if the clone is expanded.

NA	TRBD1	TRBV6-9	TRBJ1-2	CASTPRDRAGYTF	TGTGCCAGCACCCCGCGGGACAGGGCTGGCTACACCTTC
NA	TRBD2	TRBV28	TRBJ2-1	CASSLGLAKITQFF	TGTGCCAGCAGTTTAGGACTAGCCAAGATTACACAGTTCTTC
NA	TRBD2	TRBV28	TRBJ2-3	CASSPSGIRADTQYF	TGTGCCAGCAGCCCTAGCGGGATCCGCGCAGATACGCAGTATTTT
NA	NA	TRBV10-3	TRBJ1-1	CAISETQNTEAFF	TGTGCCATCAGTGAGACCCAGAACACTGAAGCTTTCTTT
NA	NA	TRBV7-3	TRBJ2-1	CASSLSLNNEQFF	TGTGCCAGCAGCTTAAGCCTAAACAATGAGCAGTTCTTC
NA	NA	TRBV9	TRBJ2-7	CASSPYAGYRSYEQYF	TGTGCCAGCAGCCCTTATGCGGGGTACCGCTCCTACGAGCAGTACTTC
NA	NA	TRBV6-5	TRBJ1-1	CASSYSNNVLTEAFF	TGTGCCAGCAGTTACTCGAATAATGTTCTCACTGAAGCTTTCTTT
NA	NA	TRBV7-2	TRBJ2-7	CASSLQGPTYEQYF	TGTGCCAGCAGCTTACAGGGCCCGACCTACGAGCAGTACTTC
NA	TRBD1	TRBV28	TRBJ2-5	CASSSPGQGLVETQYF	TGTGCCAGCAGTTCGCCGGGACAGGGTTTGGTAGAGACCCAGTACTTC
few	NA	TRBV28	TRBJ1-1	CASSHRETEAFF	TGTGCCAGCAGTCACAGGGAAACTGAAGCTTTCTTT
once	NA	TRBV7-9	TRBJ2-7	CASSRDSPYEQYF	TGTGCCAGCAGCCGGGACTCGCCCTACGAGCAGTACTTC
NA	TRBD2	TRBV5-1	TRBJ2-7	CASSFPYGGRRNEQYF	TGCGCCAGCAGCTTCCCTTACGGCGGGAGGAGAAACGAGCAGTACTTC
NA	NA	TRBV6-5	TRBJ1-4	CASSYGPGAREKLFF	TGTGCCAGCAGTTACGGGCCGGGGGCAAGGGAAAAACTGTTTTTT
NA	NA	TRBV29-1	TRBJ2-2	CSATRAQNTGELFF	TGCAGCGCTACTAGAGCCCAGAACACCGGGGAGCTGTTTTTT
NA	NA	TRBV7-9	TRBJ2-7	CASSFALVGGSYEQYF	TGTGCCAGCAGCTTCGCCCTAGTAGGGGGGTCCTACGAGCAGTACTTC
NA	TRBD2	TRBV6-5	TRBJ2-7	CASTPSGSGEQYF	TGTGCCAGCACTCCTAGCGGGAGCGGCGAGCAGTACTTC